The 2 T cell receptor beta chains reported below all come from one sample, sequenced in a study of Ad26.COV2.S vaccination and SARS-CoV-2 variants. Treatment given: around 19 received Ad26.COV2.S at low or high dose, single or two shots; roughly five received placebo; per-sample allocation not given. Day 63 after the first injection of vaccine or placebo was the sampling time. Assay: immunoSEQ multiplex PCR; the TCRdb copy retains only in-frame clones and omits some. The table records a few hundred thousand clones, roughly 84% of them present only once. The starting material was peripheral blood, obtained in a trial of Ad26.COV2.S vaccine versus placebo. The receptors were sampled from a person aged 18-65 years who received the Ad26.COV2.S COVID-19 vaccine or a placebo.

This chain connects TRBV4-1 to TRBJ2-7; TRBD1 matches at 9 bases. The CDR3 spans 14 residues. V dropped 6 bases and J dropped 6; count of bases not matched to a gene: 9. Looked up from germline, CDR1 is MGHRA and CDR2 is YSYEKL. In DNA, the CDR3 is TGCGCCAGCAGTCCCGGGACAGGGTCGTCCGAGCAGTACTTC. Its protein product is CASSPGTGSSEQYF.

The V and J genes are TRBV5-6 and TRBJ1-5; no definite D call. V gave up 1 base and J gave up 0 bases, with 8 bases separating them. Germline V CDR1 and CDR2: SGHDT, YYEEEE. The CDR3 runs to 15 residues. DNA of the CDR3: TGTGCCAGCAGCTTGTGGAGGAATAGCAATCAGCCCCAGCATTTT. It encodes CASSLWRNSNQPQHF.